This TCR beta chain comes out of a study of T cells in Graves' hyperthyroidism and ophthalmopathy. Study-wide points: Ophthalmopathy was identified by the model a median approximately six months ahead of onset.

Authors of the study amplified TCR beta CDR3 regions from RNA transcripts. The TCR CDR3 was amplified in a first-round RT-PCR using the HTBI primer set. TCRdb re-derived calls from the multiplex PCR reads in MiXCR, one entry per CDR3 protein. The sample holds nearly 750,000 distinct CDR3 sequences, roughly a third seen once. This clonotype turned up a few times. Its antigen is as yet unknown. Stability of Graves' hyperthyroidism was defined as absent ophthalmopathy progression within 18 months. Germline-derived CDR1 and CDR2 are SGHRS and YFSETQ. CDR3 length equals 14 residues. The ends were cut back, 1 base at V and 5 bases at J, with 12 bases in the middle.

The sequencing input was blood. This chain connects TRBV5-1 to TRBJ2-5; D perhaps matches TRBD2 (5 bases). This TCR was sampled from a woman aged 35 to 49 with Graves' hyperthyroidism. For the CDR3, the DNA is TGCGCCAGCAGCTTGTCCGATGGGGAGGAGACCCAGTACTTC. Its translation is CASSLSDGEETQYF.